This T cell receptor beta chain emerged from a study of cytomegalovirus exposure and HLA in healthy donors (dated by TCRdb to about 2017). Context from the whole study: An earlier analysis of some 620 of the donors reported roughly 300 Gb of sequence data and 95 million to 120 million unique TCR beta sequences obtained from about 179 million T cells. An early release that covered 640 HLA-typed donors contained around 330 gigabases of sequencing data and 75 million to 100 million unique TCR sequences. The genetic ancestry cluster associated with self-reported Caucasian donors included about 84% of the roughly 410 genotyped donors. The study aimed to test whether cataloging public T cell receptors could reveal signatures of past pathogen exposure. Using immunosequencing, the study profiled T cell repertoires from 550 to 750 subjects and related those repertoires to cytomegalovirus serostatus. A separate validation cohort of about 110 different subjects was used in addition to the 666-subject first cohort. High-throughput TCR immunosequencing, statistical association of individual TCRs with disease status, and machine learning were combined to predict cytomegalovirus infection status. In a later analysis, previously published TCR beta repertoires from 666 donors were re-analyzed and high-resolution HLA genotyping was added so that TCR occurrence patterns could be studied. Rather than using new phenotypic data, the later analysis identified candidate immune exposures from TCR beta sequences and from how often those sequences occurred across donors. An earlier analysis of around 540 of the donors applied high-throughput TCR beta sequencing to assess whether each TCR beta V gene segment acted as functional or pseudogenic. Donor age, sex, ethnicity and CMV serostatus were compiled alongside the repertoire data. Genome-wide SNP genotypes for about 65% of the 666 donors were used in a later genetic analysis, which treated that subset as a discovery cohort. All discovery cohort repertoires had been generated using a single sequencing platform. HLA typing covered class I and class II loci at four-digit resolution. The number of donors typed differed by locus, with about 629-630 for A, B, C, DRB1 and DQB1, approximately 500 for DQA1, 600 to 610 for DPA1, and 450 to 480 for DPB1. Four to six DR-DQ haplotypes were handled as single units for association and clustering, since linkage in the cohort was strong. Among roughly 400 genotyped donors of the cohort, an average of around 220,000 unique TCR beta nucleotide sequences was sequenced per donor, of which 15% to 20% were non-productive.

As concerns this clone: There is no known antigen for this receptor. No clone much larger than this one lies a single base away; base qualities are absent.

Beyond this particular receptor, the publication reports: Assigning TCR associations to individual alleles was difficult when HLA alleles, especially DR and DQ, strongly co-occurred. In a later analysis, most CMV-associated TCR beta chains were found to appear HLA-restricted, with HLA associations seemingly driven largely by CMV exposure. For the cohort, immune exposure information was limited to CMV serostatus. In a later analysis, HLA-associated TCR beta chains showed more clonal expansion and lower generation probabilities than non-associated chains that were equally common. In a later analysis, TCR association rates were found to vary across HLA loci, with the most associated TCRs seen for DRB1 alleles and the fewest for HLA-C alleles. Compared with the roughly 700-donor mean, donors in an Asian-associated ancestry cluster had fewer N-insertions in productive TCRs, according to a later genetic analysis. Correlated functional status among segregating V segments might reflect linkage disequilibrium, but an unknown experimental factor could not be ruled out. A later analysis associated about 17,000 TCR beta sequences with specific HLA alleles at a false discovery rate of 0.05. While some public TCRs were present in many individuals, most TCR sequences turned up only very rarely across donors. An association between a missense DCLRE1C variant and V-gene and J-gene trimming of TCR beta chains was found in a later genetic analysis and replicated in an independent cohort. Because some donors lacked HLA typing at each locus, the association tests relied only on the typed subset. A cluster of highly shared sequence variants was judged likely to represent a technical artifact of the sequencing pipeline. A few of the identified cytomegalovirus-associated TCR beta chains were confirmed in vitro to be specific for cytomegalovirus antigens. A further reported finding was that TCR beta sequences accurately predicted the HLA-A and HLA-B alleles for most subjects in the first cohort. The classifier was reported to diagnose cytomegalovirus status with high specificity and sensitivity in both the original and validation cohorts. The earlier analysis of approximately 590 of the donors excluded about 16 rarely observed V segments, including chromosome 9 orphons, because counts were too low. The authors suggested that the approach could potentially be extended to other disease states and immunological phenotypes. In this cohort, only TCR beta chains were sequenced, and detectable features were limited by the absence of alpha or paired-chain data. Several of the top co-occurrence clusters appeared to be linked to parvovirus B19, influenza, CMV and Epstein-Barr virus, according to a later analysis. The study gave a list of 150 to 200 TCR beta chains associated with cytomegalovirus. Broadly in line with IMGT annotations, most TCR beta V segments showed up in productive rearrangements about 87% or about 30% of the time in an earlier analysis of about 500 of the donors. Roughly uniform sequencing depth across donors was assumed in presence/absence analyses, although this assumption may not hold.

The cohort comprised under 700 healthy bone marrow donors. At the time of sampling, every cohort member was nominally healthy, though immune exposures that went unrecorded were likely present. The donor tested CMV seropositive and was one of the 289 seropositive cohort members. A peripheral blood sample was provided by each donor, and peripheral blood mononuclear cells were used for TCR beta sequencing. The Qiagen DNeasy Blood Extraction Kit was used to extract genomic DNA from the blood cell samples. Receptor amplification or capture employed the immunoSEQ multiplex PCR assay. The multiplex PCR relied on a mix of 60 forward primers for TCR Vbeta segments and 13 reverse primers for TCR Jbeta segments. The CDR3 region of rearranged TCR beta genes was amplified from genomic DNA with a multiplex PCR assay. Amplified TCR beta libraries were sequenced as 87-base-pair reads on the Illumina HiSeq System. Under the source paper's analysis protocol: A later analysis counted around 72 million unique TCR beta chains across the roughly 700 repertoires, and around 12 million of these chains were shared by at least two donors. Raw reads were error-corrected and collapsed into unique sequences with a nearest-neighbor algorithm that merged closely related sequences to remove PCR and sequencing errors. CDR3 sequences were aligned to IMGT reference sequences to assign V, D and J gene segments. For a sequence to be retained, at least a six-nucleotide match to both a V gene segment and a J gene segment was required. A rearrangement was called productive if the CDR3 had no stop codons and remained in frame with V and J, and every other rearrangement was called non-productive. Following IMGT convention, CDR3 was defined as the stretch from the second conserved V-encoded cysteine to the conserved J-encoded phenylalanine. Sequences without an unambiguous match to a single V gene segment were excluded from the earlier analysis of almost 600 of the donors. In an earlier analysis of 587 of the donors, V segments were called functional above 56.7% productive rearrangements and were called segregating when the between-donor standard deviation exceeded 5%. A statistical classification framework was developed to diagnose cytomegalovirus status using the catalog of TCR beta chain sequences. A later analysis assigned V and J genes by comparing TCR nucleotide sequences with IMGT/GENE-DB human TR gene sequences. A later analysis assigned CDR3 sequences and most-parsimonious VDJ recombination scenarios with the TCRdist pipeline. A later analysis defined each TCR beta chain by its CDR3 amino acid sequence plus V-gene family, and excluded reads lacking a unique V-gene family. In a later analysis, 500 to 700 highly shared, low-generation-probability nucleotide sequences were removed to address suspected cross-contamination and a sequencing artifact. In a later analysis, a clonal expansion index was calculated for each public chain from normalized within-repertoire ranks of inferred template counts. In a later analysis, generation probabilities were computed with a VDJ recombination model fitted to out-of-frame rearrangements, and the resulting probabilities were checked against IGoR. In a later analysis, hypergeometric tests were used to score TCR-TCR, TCR-HLA and TCR-CMV co-occurrence, with a repertoire-size bias correction applied to TCR pairs. To estimate false discovery rates, a later analysis permuted the HLA or CMV assignments 20 times. In a later analysis, co-occurring TCRs were grouped with DBSCAN, and TCRdist sequence similarity was added when clustering was performed within HLA-allele-positive subsets. Co-occurrence clustering excluded repertoires with fewer than 30,000 or more than 120,000 public chains, plus five with anomalous nucleotide sharing. In TCRdb, the immuneACCESS table is reduced to in-frame sequences with V and J assigned. These tables do not hold every clone; where another copy was compared, an unresolved V gene accounts for under half, and the others remain unexplained. The V and J calls and the clone size are those of that table, but D and trimming were determined from the DNA. The sample table holds about 190,000 clones, of which just under 75% were seen once. The ten largest clones represent approximately 3.1% of the sample.

Sequences were obtained from PBMCs. The clonotype comes from a woman aged 25-40 years in good health and CMV-seropositive.

Here the CDR3 is given as CASSLAPGTEAFF. In nucleotides, the sequence is TGCGCCAGCAGCTTGGCTCCGGGGACAGAAGCTTTCTTT. This chain is built from TRBV5-1 and TRBJ1-1, and the D gene may be TRBD1, 6 bases matching. Relative to germline, V is 0 bases shorter and J is 8 bases shorter, with 11 bases between their ends. The germline V gene yields SGHRS for CDR1 and YFSETQ for CDR2. Reading from cysteine to phenylalanine, the CDR3 counts 13 amino acids. The DNA shown is the 39-base CDR3, in frame from base 1.